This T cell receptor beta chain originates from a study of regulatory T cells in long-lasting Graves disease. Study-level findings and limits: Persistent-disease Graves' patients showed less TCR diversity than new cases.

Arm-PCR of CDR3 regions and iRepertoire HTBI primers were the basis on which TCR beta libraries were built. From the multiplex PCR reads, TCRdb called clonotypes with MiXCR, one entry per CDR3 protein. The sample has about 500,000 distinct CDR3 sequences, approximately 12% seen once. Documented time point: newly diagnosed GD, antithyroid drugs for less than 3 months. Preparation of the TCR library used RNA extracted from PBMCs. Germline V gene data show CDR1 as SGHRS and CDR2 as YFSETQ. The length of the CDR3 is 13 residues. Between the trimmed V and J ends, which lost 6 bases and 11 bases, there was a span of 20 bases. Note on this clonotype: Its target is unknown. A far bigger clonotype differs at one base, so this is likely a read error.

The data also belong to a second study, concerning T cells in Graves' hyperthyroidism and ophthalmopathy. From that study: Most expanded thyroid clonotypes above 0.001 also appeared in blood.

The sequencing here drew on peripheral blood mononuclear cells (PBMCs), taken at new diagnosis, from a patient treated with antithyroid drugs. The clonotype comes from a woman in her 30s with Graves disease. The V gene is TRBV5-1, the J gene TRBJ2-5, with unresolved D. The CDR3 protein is CASKAAVYNEQYF. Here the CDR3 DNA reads TGCGCCAGCAAGGCGGCAGTCTACAATGAGCAGTACTTC.